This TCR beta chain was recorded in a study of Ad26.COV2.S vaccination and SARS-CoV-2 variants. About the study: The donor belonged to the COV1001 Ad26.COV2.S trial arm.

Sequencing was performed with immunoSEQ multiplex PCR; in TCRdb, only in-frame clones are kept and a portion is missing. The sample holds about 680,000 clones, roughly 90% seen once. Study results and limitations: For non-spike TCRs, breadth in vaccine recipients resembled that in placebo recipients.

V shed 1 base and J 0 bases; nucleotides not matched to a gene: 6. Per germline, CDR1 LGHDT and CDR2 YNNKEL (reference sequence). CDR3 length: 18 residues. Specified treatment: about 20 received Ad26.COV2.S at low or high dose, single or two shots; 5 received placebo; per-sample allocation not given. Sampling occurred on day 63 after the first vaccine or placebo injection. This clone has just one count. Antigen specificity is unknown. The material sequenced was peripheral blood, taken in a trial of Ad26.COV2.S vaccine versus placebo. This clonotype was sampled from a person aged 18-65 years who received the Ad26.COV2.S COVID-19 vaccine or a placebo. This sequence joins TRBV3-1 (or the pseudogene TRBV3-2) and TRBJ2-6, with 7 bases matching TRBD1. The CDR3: CASSQVRGQISGANVLTF. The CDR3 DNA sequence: TGTGCCAGCAGCCAAGTCCGGGGACAGATCTCTGGGGCCAACGTCCTGACTTTC.